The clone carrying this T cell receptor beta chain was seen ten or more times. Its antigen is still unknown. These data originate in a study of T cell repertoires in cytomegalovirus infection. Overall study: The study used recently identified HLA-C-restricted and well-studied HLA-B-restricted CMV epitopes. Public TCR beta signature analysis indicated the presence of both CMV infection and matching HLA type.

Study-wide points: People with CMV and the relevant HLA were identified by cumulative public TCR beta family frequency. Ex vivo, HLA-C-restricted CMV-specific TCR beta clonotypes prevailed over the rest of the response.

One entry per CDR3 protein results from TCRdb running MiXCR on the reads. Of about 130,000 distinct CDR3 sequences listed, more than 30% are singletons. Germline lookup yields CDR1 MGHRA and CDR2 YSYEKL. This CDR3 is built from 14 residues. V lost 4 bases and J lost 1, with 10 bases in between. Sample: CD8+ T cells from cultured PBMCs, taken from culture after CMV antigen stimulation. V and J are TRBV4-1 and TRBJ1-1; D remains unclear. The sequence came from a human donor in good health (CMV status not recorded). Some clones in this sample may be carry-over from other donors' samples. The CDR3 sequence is CASSPHIRNTEAFF. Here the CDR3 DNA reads TGCGCCAGCAGCCCACACATCAGGAACACTGAAGCTTTCTTT.